This TCR beta chain was retrieved from a study of T cell changes during pregnancy in multiple sclerosis (dated by TCRdb to about 2019). As for the study more broadly: The study examined how the T cell repertoire changed over the course of pregnancy in women with multiple sclerosis.

Trimming takes 5 bases off V and 2 bases off J; junction bases not matched to a gene: 9. CDR1 and CDR2, per the germline V gene, are SNHLY and FYNNEI. Taken from cysteine to phenylalanine, the CDR3 has 15 residues. The retained sequence is limited to the CDR3, 45 bases, with the frame set at the first base. Points on this clone: Its antigen is currently not known. No much larger clone exists at a distance of one base, and base qualities are not known.

The library was obtained by the immunoSEQ multiplex PCR assay. This immuneACCESS table, as held by TCRdb, lists in-frame sequences with V and J called but not all clones. Of the missing ones, under half trace to an unresolved V gene in checked studies; the others have no known cause. For this sample there are tens of thousands of clones; approximately 92% appear just once. 0.16% of the sample is held by the ten biggest clonotypes. This material consisted of CD4+ T cells from peripheral blood mononuclear cells, taken after pregnancy. This receptor chain uses TRBV2 and TRBJ2-7; the junction holds 7 bases that match TRBD1. The clonotype originates from a female donor in good health, enrolled as a control in a pregnancy study. The CDR3 amino acid sequence is: CASSFAQGSTYEQYF. The sequenced DNA: TGTGCCAGCAGTTTCGCACAGGGGTCCACCTACGAGCAGTACTTC.